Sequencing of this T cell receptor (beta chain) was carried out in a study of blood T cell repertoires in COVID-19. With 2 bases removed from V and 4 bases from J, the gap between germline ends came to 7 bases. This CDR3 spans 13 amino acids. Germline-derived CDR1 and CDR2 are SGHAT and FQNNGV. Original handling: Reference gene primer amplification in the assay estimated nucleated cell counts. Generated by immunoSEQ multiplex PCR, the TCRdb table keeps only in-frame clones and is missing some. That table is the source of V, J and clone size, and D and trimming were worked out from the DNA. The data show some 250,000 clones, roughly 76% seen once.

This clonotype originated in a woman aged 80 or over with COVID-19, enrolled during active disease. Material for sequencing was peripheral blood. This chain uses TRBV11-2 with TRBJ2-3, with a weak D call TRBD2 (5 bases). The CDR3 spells CASSLLAADTQYF. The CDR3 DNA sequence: TGTGCCAGCAGCTTACTAGCCGCAGATACGCAGTATTTT.